The T cell receptor (beta chain) under discussion was sequenced for a study of T cell repertoires in cytomegalovirus infection. The CDR3 totals 12 residues. Germline CDR1 and CDR2: SGHAT and FQNNGV. V was clipped by 5 bases and J by 7 bases, with 11 bases between them. Using its own MiXCR run on the reads, TCRdb lists one record per CDR3 protein. The table has more than 65,000 distinct CDR3 sequences, under 55% seen once. On this clonotype itself: Its target is unknown.

Material: CD8+ T cells from cultured PBMCs, obtained from culture after CMV antigen stimulation. The chain uses TRBV11-2 and TRBJ1-1; D remains ambiguous. The TCR was taken from a human donor in good health (CMV status not recorded). Some clones in this sample may be carry-over from other donors' samples. The CDR3 DNA reads as TGTGCCAGCAGCGTGCTTTACGGTGAAGCTTTCTTT. Translation: CASSVLYGEAFF. The full variable domain, in which reference TRBV11-2 and TRBJ1-1 provide the parts outside the CDR3, is EAGVAQSPRYKIIEKRQSVAFWCNPISGHATLYWYQQILGQGPKLLIQFQNNGVVDDSQLPKDRFSAERLKGVDSTLKIQPAKLEDSAVYLCASSVLYGEAFFGQGTRLTVV.